This TCR beta chain was profiled in a study of blood T cell repertoires in COVID-19. Study-level information: Samples taken during acute and convalescent COVID-19 were collected in the United States, Italy and Spain.

The germline CDR1 and CDR2 sequences are ENHRY and SYGVKD. The length of the CDR3 is 14 residues. V was trimmed by 2 bases and J by 2 bases, leaving 9 bases between them. The protocol was immunoSEQ multiplex PCR, while the TCRdb copy is restricted to in-frame clones and leaves out a portion. The sample gives under 250,000 clones, around 88% of which show up once; around 12% is in the top ten. The chain links TRBV10-3 to TRBJ1-2; D is possibly TRBD1 (6 bases). The sequencing input was peripheral blood. The source of this sequence is a man older than 75 with acute or convalescent COVID-19. This CDR3 is CAISEGQLNYGYTF. The DNA for the CDR3 is TGTGCCATCAGTGAGGGACAGCTAAACTATGGCTACACCTTC.